The 7 T cell receptor beta chains presented below share a single source sample, sequenced in a study of blood T cell repertoires in COVID-19. Produced via immunoSEQ multiplex PCR; TCRdb's table is partial and in-frame only. In the table there are 390,000 or so clones, 85% to 90% of which are singletons. Sequenced: PBMCs or T cells enriched from blood (not recorded which). The receptors shown here come from a man aged 18-30 years who had recovered from COVID-19.

The chain carries TRBV25-1 and TRBJ2-3, with D possibly matching TRBD2 (6 bases). The germline V gene has CDR1 MGHDK and CDR2 SYGVNS. The V and J ends lost 1 base and 3 bases respectively, with 14 bases between them. The CDR3 is 16 amino acids. The DNA of the CDR3 is TGTGCCAGCAGTGAATCGAAACGGGGGTATACAGATACGCAGTATTTT. Protein: CASSESKRGYTDTQYF.

The rearrangement links TRBV12-3 or TRBV12-4 to TRBJ1-4, with 8 bases that match TRBD1. This CDR3 contains 13 residues. The V and J ends lost 8 bases and 6 bases, in that order; junction bases with no gene match: 5. CDR3 region: CASQGQEDEKLFF. CDR3 DNA sequence: TGTGCCAGCCAGGGACAGGAGGATGAAAAACTGTTTTTT.

The CDR3: CASSLVEDRLDSYNSPLHF. CDR3 sequence (DNA): TGTGCCAGCAGCTTAGTGGAGGACAGGCTGGACTCCTATAATTCACCCCTCCACTTT. The J gene is TRBJ1-6, the V gene TRBV7-9; 7 bases agree with TRBD1. Germline trimming cut 1 base from V and 0 bases from J; bases unmatched to any gene: 9. Germline values: CDR1 SEHNR, CDR2 FQNEAQ (reference sequence). The CDR3 sequence is 19 residues long. The full variable domain, with the rest looked up from reference TRBV7-9 and TRBJ1-6, is DTGVSQNPRHKITKRGQNVTFRCDPISEHNRLYWYRQTLGQGPEFLTYFQNEAQLEKSRLLSDRFSAERPKGSFSTLEIQRTEQGDSAMYLCASSLVEDRLDSYNSPLHFGNGTRLTVT.

This clone has just one count. The chain recombines TRBV6-1 with TRBJ2-7; D not certain. Germline V gives CDR1 MNHNS, CDR2 SASEGT. CDR3 length: 14 amino acids. With 0 bases removed from V and 2 bases from J, the gap between germline ends came to 8 bases. CDR3 DNA sequence: TGTGCCAGCAGTGAAGCGTCAGTCACCTACGAGCAGTACTTC. Its protein product is CASSEASVTYEQYF.

The V and J genes are TRBV7-6 and TRBJ2-1, with unresolved D. CDR1 and CDR2 (germline): SGHVS, FNYEAQ. This CDR3 is 12 amino acids long. Trimming cost V 5 bases and J 7 bases, with 9 bases left between them. The DNA of the CDR3 is TGTGCCAGCAGCCAAGCACGGAATGAGCAGTTCTTC. This sequence encodes CASSQARNEQFF.

The chain carries TRBV7-8 and TRBJ2-5; D may be TRBD2 (6 bases). CDR3 size: 13 residues. V was cut by 0 bases and J by 4 bases, with 6 bases left in between. CDR1 is SGHVS, CDR2 FQNEAQ, per germline. The CDR3 coding sequence is TGTGCCAGCAGCTTAGCGCGGGGAGAGACCCAGTACTTC. This translates into CASSLARGETQYF.

The chain joins TRBV6-5 to TRBJ1-2; D is undetermined. There are 14 residues in the CDR3. The germline V gene encodes CDR1 MNHEY and CDR2 SVGAGI. The ends were cut back, 2 bases at V and 6 bases at J, with 13 bases in the middle. The chain's CDR3 is CASSYTGSSDGYTF. CDR3 in DNA: TGTGCCAGCAGTTACACGGGGTCATCGGATGGCTACACCTTC.